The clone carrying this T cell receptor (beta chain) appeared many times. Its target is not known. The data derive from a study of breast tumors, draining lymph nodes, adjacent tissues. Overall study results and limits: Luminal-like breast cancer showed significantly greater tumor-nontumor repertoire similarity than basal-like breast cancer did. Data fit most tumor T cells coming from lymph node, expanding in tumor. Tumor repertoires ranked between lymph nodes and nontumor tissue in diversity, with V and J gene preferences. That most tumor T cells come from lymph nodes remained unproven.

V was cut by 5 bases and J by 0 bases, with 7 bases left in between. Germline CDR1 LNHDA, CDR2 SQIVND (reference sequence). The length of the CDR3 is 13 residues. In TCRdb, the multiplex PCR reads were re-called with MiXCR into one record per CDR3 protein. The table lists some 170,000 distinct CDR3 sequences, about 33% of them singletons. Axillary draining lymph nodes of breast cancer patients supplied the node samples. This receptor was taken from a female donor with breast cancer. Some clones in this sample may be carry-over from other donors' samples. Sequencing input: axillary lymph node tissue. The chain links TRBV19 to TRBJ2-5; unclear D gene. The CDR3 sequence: CASSRQYQETQYF. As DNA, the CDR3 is TGTGCCAGTAGTCGCCAGTACCAAGAGACCCAGTACTTC.